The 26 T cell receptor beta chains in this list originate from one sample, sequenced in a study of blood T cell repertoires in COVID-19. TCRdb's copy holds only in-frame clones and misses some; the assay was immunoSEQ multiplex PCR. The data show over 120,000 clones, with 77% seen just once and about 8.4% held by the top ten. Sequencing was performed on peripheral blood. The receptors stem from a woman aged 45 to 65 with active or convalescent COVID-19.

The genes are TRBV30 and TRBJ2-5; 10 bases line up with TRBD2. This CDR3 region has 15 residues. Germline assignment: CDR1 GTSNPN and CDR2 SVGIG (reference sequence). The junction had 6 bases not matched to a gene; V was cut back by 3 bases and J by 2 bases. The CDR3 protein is CAWRASGGLQETQYF. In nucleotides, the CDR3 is TGTGCCTGGAGAGCTAGCGGGGGTCTACAAGAGACCCAGTACTTC.

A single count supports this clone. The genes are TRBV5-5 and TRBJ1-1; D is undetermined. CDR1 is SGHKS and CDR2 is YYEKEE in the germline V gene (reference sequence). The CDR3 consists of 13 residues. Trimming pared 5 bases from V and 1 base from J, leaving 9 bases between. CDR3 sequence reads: CASRRLSNTEAFF. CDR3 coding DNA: TGTGCCAGCAGGCGCCTTTCGAACACTGAAGCTTTCTTT.

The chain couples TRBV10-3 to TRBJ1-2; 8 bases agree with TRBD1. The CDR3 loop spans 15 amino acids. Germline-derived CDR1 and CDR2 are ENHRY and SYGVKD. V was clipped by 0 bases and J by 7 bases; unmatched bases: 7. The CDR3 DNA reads TGTGCCATCAGTGAGTCGGCAGGGGGCAGGTCTGGCTACACCTTC. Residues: CAISESAGGRSGYTF.

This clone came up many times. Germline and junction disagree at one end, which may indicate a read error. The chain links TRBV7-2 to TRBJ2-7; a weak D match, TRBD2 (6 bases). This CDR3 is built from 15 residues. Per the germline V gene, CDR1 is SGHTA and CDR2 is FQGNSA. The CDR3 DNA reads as TGTGCCAGCAGCCCCCGCACAGCTAGCGAGATCCTTCGTCACTTC. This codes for CASSPRTASEILRHF.

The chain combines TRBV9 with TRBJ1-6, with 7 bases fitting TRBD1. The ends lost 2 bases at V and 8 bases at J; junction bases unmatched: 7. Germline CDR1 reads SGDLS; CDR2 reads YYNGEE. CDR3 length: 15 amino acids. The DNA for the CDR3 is TGTGCCAGCAGCGTGGACAGGAGAGTAGATTCACCCCTCCACTTT. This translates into CASSVDRRVDSPLHF.

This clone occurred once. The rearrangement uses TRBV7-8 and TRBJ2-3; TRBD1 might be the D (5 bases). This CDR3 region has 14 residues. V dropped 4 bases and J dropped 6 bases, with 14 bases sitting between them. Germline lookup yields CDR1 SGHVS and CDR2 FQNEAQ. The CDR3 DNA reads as TGTGCCAGCAGCTGGGGCCGTCAGGAGGATACGCAGTATTTT. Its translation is CASSWGRQEDTQYF.

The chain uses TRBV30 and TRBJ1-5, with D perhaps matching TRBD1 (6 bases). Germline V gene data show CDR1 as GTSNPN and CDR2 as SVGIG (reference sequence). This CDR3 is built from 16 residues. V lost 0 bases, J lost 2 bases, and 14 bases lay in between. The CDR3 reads CAWSVPKSGGNQPQHF. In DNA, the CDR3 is TGTGCCTGGAGTGTACCCAAGTCAGGGGGCAATCAGCCCCAGCATTTT.

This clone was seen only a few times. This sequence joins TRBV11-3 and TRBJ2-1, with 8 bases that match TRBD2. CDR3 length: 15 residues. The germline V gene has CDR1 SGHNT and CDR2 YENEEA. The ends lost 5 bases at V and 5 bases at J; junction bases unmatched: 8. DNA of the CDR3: TGTGCCAGCAGCGGAGCGGGGGCCTTAAACAATGAGCAGTTCTTC. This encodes CASSGAGALNNEQFF.

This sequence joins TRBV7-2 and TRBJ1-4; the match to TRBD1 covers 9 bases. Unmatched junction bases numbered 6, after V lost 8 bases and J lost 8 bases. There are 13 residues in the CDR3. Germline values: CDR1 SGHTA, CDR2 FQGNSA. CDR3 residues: CASAGQGDEKLFF. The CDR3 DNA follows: TGTGCCAGCGCGGGACAGGGAGACGAAAAACTGTTTTTT.

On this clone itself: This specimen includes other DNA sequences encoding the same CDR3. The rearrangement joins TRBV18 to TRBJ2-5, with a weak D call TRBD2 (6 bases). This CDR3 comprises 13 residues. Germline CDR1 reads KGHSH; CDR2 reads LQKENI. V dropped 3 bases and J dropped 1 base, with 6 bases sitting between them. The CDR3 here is CASSPGLQETQYF. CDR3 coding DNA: TGTGCCAGCTCACCGGGACTCCAAGAGACCCAGTACTTC.

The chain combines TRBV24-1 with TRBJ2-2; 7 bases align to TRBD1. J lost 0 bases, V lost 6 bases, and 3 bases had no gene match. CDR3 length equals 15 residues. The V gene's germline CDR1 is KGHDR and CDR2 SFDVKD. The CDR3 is CATSLGGTNTGELFF. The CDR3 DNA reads TGTGCCACCAGTTTAGGGGGCACGAACACCGGGGAGCTGTTTTTT.

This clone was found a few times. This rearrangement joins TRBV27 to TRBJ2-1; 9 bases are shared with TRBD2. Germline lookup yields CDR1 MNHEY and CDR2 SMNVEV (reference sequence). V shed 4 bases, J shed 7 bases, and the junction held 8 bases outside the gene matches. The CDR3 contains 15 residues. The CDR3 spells CASSSPAGGRNEQFF. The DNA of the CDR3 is TGTGCCAGCAGTTCCCCCGCGGGGGGGAGGAATGAGCAGTTCTTC.

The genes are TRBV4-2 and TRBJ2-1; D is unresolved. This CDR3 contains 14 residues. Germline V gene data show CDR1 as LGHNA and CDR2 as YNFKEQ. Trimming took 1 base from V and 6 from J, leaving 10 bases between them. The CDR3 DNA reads TGTGCCAGCAGCCAAGTATTAGCCGCCAATGAGCAGTTCTTC. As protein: CASSQVLAANEQFF.

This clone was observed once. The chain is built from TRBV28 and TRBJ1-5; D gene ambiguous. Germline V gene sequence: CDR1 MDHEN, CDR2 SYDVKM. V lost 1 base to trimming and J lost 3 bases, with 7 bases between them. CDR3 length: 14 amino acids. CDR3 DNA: TGTGCCAGCAGTTTATCGGGGATCAATCAGCCCCAGCATTTT. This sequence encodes CASSLSGINQPQHF.

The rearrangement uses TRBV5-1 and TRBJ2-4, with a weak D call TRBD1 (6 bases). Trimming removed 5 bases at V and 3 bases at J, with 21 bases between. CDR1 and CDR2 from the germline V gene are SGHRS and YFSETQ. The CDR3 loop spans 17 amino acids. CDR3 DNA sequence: TGCGCCAGCAGTTTAAACCCTCCGGGACACTTCAAAAACATTCAGTACTTC. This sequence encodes CASSLNPPGHFKNIQYF.

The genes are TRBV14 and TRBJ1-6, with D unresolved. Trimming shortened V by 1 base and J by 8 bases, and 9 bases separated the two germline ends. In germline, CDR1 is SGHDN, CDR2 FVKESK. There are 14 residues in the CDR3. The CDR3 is CASSQGRSYSPLHF. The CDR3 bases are TGTGCCAGCAGCCAAGGGAGGAGTTATTCACCCCTCCACTTT.

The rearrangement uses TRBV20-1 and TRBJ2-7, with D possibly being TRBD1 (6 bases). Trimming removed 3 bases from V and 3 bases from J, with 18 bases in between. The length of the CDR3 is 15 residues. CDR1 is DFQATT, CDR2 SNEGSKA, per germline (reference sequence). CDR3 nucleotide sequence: TGCAGTGCTAGTAGTAGTCAGGGGTCGATCTACGAGCAGTACTTC. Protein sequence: CSASSSQGSIYEQYF.

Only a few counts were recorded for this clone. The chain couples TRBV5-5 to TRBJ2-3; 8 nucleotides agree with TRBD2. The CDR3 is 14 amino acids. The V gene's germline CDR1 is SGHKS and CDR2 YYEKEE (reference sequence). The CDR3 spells CATTSGRRTDTQYF. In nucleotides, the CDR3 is TGTGCTACTACAAGCGGGAGACGCACAGATACGCAGTATTTT. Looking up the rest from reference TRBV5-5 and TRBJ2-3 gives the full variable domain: DAGVTQSPTHLIKTRGQQVTLRCSPISGHKSVSWYQQVLGQGPQFIFQYYEKEERGRGNFPDRFSARQFPNYSSELNVNALLLGDSALYLCATTSGRRTDTQYFGPGTRLTVL.

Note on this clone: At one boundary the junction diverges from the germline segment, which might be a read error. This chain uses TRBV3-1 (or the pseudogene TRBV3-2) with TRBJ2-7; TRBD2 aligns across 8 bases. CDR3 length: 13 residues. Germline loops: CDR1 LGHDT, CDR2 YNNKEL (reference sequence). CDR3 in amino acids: CTSSQSGGHEQYF. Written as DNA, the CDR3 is TGTACCAGCAGCCAAAGCGGGGGCCACGAGCAGTACTTC.

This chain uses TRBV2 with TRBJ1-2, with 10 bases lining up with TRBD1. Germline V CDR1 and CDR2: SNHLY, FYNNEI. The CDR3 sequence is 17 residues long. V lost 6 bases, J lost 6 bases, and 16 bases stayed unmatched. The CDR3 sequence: CASSDQRPGQGKHGYTF. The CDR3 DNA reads TGTGCCAGCAGCGACCAAAGACCGGGACAGGGGAAGCATGGCTACACCTTC.

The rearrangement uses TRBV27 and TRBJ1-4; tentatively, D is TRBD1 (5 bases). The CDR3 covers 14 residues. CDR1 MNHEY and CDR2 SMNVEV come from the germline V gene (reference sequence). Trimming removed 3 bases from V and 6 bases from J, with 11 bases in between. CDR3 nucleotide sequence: TGTGCCAGCAGTTTTCGGGGGACGGATGAAAAACTGTTTTTT. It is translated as CASSFRGTDEKLFF.

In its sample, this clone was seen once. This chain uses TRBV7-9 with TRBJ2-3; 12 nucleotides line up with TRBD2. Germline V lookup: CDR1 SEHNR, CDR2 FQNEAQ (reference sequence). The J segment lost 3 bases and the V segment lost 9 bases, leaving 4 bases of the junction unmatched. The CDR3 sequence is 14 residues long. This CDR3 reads CASKGTSGTDTQYF. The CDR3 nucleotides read TGTGCCAGTAAGGGGACTAGCGGGACAGATACGCAGTATTTT.

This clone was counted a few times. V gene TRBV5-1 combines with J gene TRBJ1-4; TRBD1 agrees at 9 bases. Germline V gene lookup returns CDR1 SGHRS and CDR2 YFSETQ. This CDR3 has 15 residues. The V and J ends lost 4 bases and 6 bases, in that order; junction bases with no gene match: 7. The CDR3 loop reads CASSDIQGADEKLFF. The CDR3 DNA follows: TGCGCCAGCAGCGACATACAGGGGGCGGATGAAAAACTGTTTTTT.

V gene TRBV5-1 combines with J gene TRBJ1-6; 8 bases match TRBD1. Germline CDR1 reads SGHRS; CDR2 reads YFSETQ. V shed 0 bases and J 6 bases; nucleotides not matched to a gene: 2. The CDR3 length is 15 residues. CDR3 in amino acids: CASSLGGQGNSPLHF. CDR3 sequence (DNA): TGCGCCAGCAGCTTGGGCGGACAGGGTAATTCACCCCTCCACTTT.

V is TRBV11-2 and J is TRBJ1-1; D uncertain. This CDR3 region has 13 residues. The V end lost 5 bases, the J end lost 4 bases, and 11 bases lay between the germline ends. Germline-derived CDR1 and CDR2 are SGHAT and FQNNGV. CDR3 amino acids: CASSPGGSTEAFF. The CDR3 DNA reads TGTGCCAGCAGCCCGGGTGGGAGCACTGAAGCTTTCTTT. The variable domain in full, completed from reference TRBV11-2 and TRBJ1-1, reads EAGVAQSPRYKIIEKRQSVAFWCNPISGHATLYWYQQILGQGPKLLIQFQNNGVVDDSQLPKDRFSAERLKGVDSTLKIQPAKLEDSAVYLCASSPGGSTEAFFGQGTRLTVV.

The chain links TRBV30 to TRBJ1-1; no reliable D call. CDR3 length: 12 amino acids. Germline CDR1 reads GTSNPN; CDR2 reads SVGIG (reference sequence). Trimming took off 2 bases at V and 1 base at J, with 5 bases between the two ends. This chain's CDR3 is CAWSQWNTEAFF. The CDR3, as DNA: TGTGCCTGGAGTCAATGGAACACTGAAGCTTTCTTT.